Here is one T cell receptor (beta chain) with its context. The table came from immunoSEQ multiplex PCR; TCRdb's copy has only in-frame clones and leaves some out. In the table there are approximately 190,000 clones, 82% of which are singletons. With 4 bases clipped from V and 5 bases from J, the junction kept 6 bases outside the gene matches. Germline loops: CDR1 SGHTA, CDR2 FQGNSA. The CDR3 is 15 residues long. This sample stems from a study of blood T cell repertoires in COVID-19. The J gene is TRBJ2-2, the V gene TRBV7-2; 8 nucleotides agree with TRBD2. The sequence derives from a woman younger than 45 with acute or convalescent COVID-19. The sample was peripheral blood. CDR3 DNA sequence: TGTGCCAGCAGCTCTGGACTAGCAGGGACCGGGGAGCTGTTTTTT. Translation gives CASSSGLAGTGELFF. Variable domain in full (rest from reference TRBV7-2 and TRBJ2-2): GAGVSQSPSNKVTEKGKDVELRCDPISGHTALYWYRQSLGQGLEFLIYFQGNSAPDKSGLPSDRFSAERTGGSVSTLTIQRTQQEDSAVYLCASSSGLAGTGELFFGEGSRLTVL.